These T cell receptor beta chains were read from a single sample in a study of cytomegalovirus exposure and HLA in healthy donors. Produced via immunoSEQ multiplex PCR; TCRdb's table is partial and in-frame only. The data contain hundreds of thousands of clones, 70% of them singletons. Input material: PBMCs. The receptors derive from a man in his forties in good health and CMV-seropositive. Each CDR3 is given with its conserved first and last residue. A D gene is named only where the DNA matches it firmly. Size is stated for part of the rows, as once, few or many counts, or as a class when the clone is expanded.

clone size	V gene	CDR3 length	D gene	J gene	CDR3 DNA	CDR3 protein
.	TRBV19	18	TRBD1	TRBJ1-1	TGTGCCAGTAGTATTCCCTACCCCAAGACAGGGATTGACACTGAAGCTTTCTTT	CASSIPYPKTGIDTEAFF
.	TRBV4-1	16	TRBD1	TRBJ1-4	TGCGCCAGCAGCCAAGAGACAGGGTGGGGCGATGAAAAACTGTTTTTT	CASSQETGWGDEKLFF
.	TRBV5-4	15	TRBD1	TRBJ1-3	TGTGCCAGCAGCTTTCCGACAGGGGCCGGAAACACCATATATTTT	CASSFPTGAGNTIYF
.	TRBV5-1	14	.	TRBJ2-3	TGCGCCAGCAGCTCCAACAGCCGGGAAGATACGCAGTATTTT	CASSSNSREDTQYF
.	TRBV7-6	15	TRBD1	TRBJ1-2	TGTGCCAGCAGCTTAGAAGGGACAGGGGGTACTGGCTACACCTTC	CASSLEGTGGTGYTF
few	TRBV7-5	11	.	TRBJ2-7	TGCAACAAGAAGGCGGCCTACGAGCAGTACTTC	CNKKAAYEQYF
.	TRBV5-5	13	TRBD2	TRBJ2-7	TGTGCCAGCAGCTTGGCTAGCGGCTACGAGCAGTACTTC	CASSLASGYEQYF
.	TRBV11-2	15	.	TRBJ1-1	TGTGCCAGCAGCCCTTTAGGAGGGGTATTTACTGAAGCTTTCTTT	CASSPLGGVFTEAFF
few	TRBV7-9	15	TRBD2	TRBJ2-2	TGTGCCAGCAGCCGTCTAGCGGGGACCGACGGGGAGCTGTTTTTT	CASSRLAGTDGELFF
.	TRBV7-8	11	.	TRBJ2-5	TGTGCCAGCGGGGCAGACTTGACCCAGTACTTC	CASGADLTQYF
.	TRBV25-1	15	.	TRBJ1-1	TGTGCCAGCAGTGGAGGGGGGGTTGCGAACGCTGAAGCTTTCTTT	CASSGGGVANAEAFF
.	TRBV9	14	.	TRBJ2-1	TGTGCCAGCAGCGGGGGCCCCCTCAACAATGAGCAGTTCTTC	CASSGGPLNNEQFF
.	TRBV28	14	TRBD1	TRBJ1-2	TGTGCCAGCATGGGGACAGCAGAGAACTATGGCTACACCTTC	CASMGTAENYGYTF
.	TRBV6-4	15	TRBD2	TRBJ2-7	TGTGCCAGCAGCCCTCTAGCGGGGTCGACCTACGAGCAGTACTTC	CASSPLAGSTYEQYF
.	TRBV5-1	16	TRBD1	TRBJ1-4	TGCGCCAGCAGCCAAGGGTTGGGACAGGGCCAGGAAAAACTGTTTTTT	CASSQGLGQGQEKLFF
.	TRBV14	13	TRBD1	TRBJ2-3	TGTGCCAGCAGCCAAGGGCAGGGGGTCACGCAGTATTTT	CASSQGQGVTQYF
.	TRBV2	14	TRBD1	TRBJ2-1	TGTGCCAGCAGTGAATTGGACAGGGACAATGAGCAGTTCTTC	CASSELDRDNEQFF
once	TRBV5-6	14	TRBD1	TRBJ2-3	TGTGCCAGCAGCTTGAGGCAGGGGGCCGATACGCAGTATTTT	CASSLRQGADTQYF
.	TRBV7-3	15	TRBD1	TRBJ2-1	TGTGCCAGCAGTACTCCGGGACAGGGACTCGATGAGCAGTTCTTC	CASSTPGQGLDEQFF
few	TRBV5-6	13	.	TRBJ2-7	TGTGCCAGCAGCTTGACAGGCTCCTACGAGCAGTACTTC	CASSLTGSYEQYF
.	TRBV10-3	14	.	TRBJ2-2	TGTGCCATCCGTACGGGAGCGAACACCGGGGAGCTGTTTTTT	CAIRTGANTGELFF
.	TRBV14	15	.	TRBJ1-6	TGTGCCAGCAGCCAATGGGCCCTCCCTAATTCACCCCTCCACTTT	CASSQWALPNSPLHF
.	TRBV7-9	15	TRBD2	TRBJ2-1	TGTGCCAGCAGCTACCGGACTAGCGGTAACAATGAGCAGTTCTTC	CASSYRTSGNNEQFF
.	TRBV13	13	.	TRBJ2-2	TGTGCCAGCAGCCCAAAGAACACCGGGGAGCTGTTTTTT	CASSPKNTGELFF
.	TRBV7-2	15	TRBD2	TRBJ2-7	TGTGCCAGCAGCTTCTCCACTAGCGCCCCCTACGAGCAGTACTTC	CASSFSTSAPYEQYF
.	TRBV15	12	.	TRBJ1-1	TGTGCCTCTGCAGGGGAGAACACTGAAGCTTTCTTT	CASAGENTEAFF
.	TRBV18	15	TRBD1	TRBJ1-4	TGTGCCAGCTCACGGGCGACAGGGGAACATGAAAAACTGTTTTTT	CASSRATGEHEKLFF
.	TRBV19	14	TRBD1	TRBJ1-6	TGTGCCAGTAGGGGACAGGGGCGTAATTCACCCCTCCACTTT	CASRGQGRNSPLHF
.	TRBV27	15	.	TRBJ1-1	TGTGCCAGCAGTCCTCAACCCTACAGGGTCCTGGGAGCTTTCTTT	CASSPQPYRVLGAFF
.	TRBV19	15	.	TRBJ1-1	TGTGCCAGTAATGATAGGCTCGACTTGGGCACTGAAGCTTTCTTT	CASNDRLDLGTEAFF
.	TRBV5-8	15	.	TRBJ1-5	TGTGCCAGCAGCAGTCGGGGAACCCCTCTAGAGCCCCAGCATTTT	CASSSRGTPLEPQHF
.	TRBV10-3	13	TRBD1	TRBJ2-7	TGTGCCATCAACCCGGGACAGGGGTACGAGCAGTACTTC	CAINPGQGYEQYF
.	TRBV7-2	13	.	TRBJ2-7	TGTGCCAGCAGCTTAGGCCCAGACTACGAGCAGTACTTC	CASSLGPDYEQYF
.	TRBV2	11	.	TRBJ2-7	TGTGCCAGCATTTCGGTCTACGAGCAGTACTTC	CASISVYEQYF
few	TRBV9	18	TRBD2	TRBJ2-2	TGTGCCAGCAGCCCCCCGACTAGCGGGGCTCCGAACACCGGGGAGCTGTTTTTT	CASSPPTSGAPNTGELFF
.	TRBV28	14	TRBD1	TRBJ1-5	TGTGCCAGTAACCGGGACAGAGGGTATCAGCCCCAGCATTTT	CASNRDRGYQPQHF
.	TRBV6-5	11	.	TRBJ2-5	TGTGCCAGCAGCCCGCAGGAGACCCAGTACTTC	CASSPQETQYF
.	TRBV5-1	12	.	TRBJ2-5	TGCGCCAGCAGCTTGTTCTTAGAGACCCAGTACTTC	CASSLFLETQYF